A selection of T cell receptor beta chains follows, all from one sample in a study of shared clonotypes between healthy human individuals. Profiling relied on immunoSEQ multiplex PCR, and the TCRdb table lists in-frame clones only, not all of them. The data contain under 1,100,000 clones, approximately 78% of them singletons. The sequenced material came from memory CD4+ T cells from PBMCs. The receptor source for this set is a man aged 18 to 29 in good health. Some clones in this sample may be carry-over from other donors' samples. CDR3s include the opening cysteine and the closing phenylalanine or tryptophan. D genes are given only for firm matches. A clone size is listed for some rows: how often the clone was seen (once, few, many), or a class if it is expanded.

DNA: TGTGCCAGCAGCGCGACAGGGCGCGGAAACACCATATATTTT
CDR3: CASSATGRGNTIYF
V: TRBV9
size: NA
J: TRBJ1-3
D: TRBD1

DNA: TGTGCCAGCACCTCCGGGGGGTTGTGGGCCGCCGAGCAGTACTTC
CDR3: CASTSGGLWAAEQYF
V: TRBV7-2
size: NA
J: TRBJ2-7
D: TRBD2

DNA: TGTGCCAGCAGTACCAGGGCCCAATACGAGCAGTACTTC
CDR3: CASSTRAQYEQYF
V: TRBV27
size: NA
J: TRBJ2-7
D: NA

DNA: TGTGCCAGCAGCCTCAGTCCCTTGTATACGCAGTATTTT
CDR3: CASSLSPLYTQYF
V: TRBV7-2
size: few
J: TRBJ2-3
D: NA

DNA: TGTGCCAGCAGCTTAGTGACAGGGGGCTCCTACGAGCAGTACTTC
CDR3: CASSLVTGGSYEQYF
V: TRBV7-2
size: NA
J: TRBJ2-7
D: TRBD1

DNA: TGTGCCTGGAGTGTATCGGGGGGGCGTGTAGAGACCCAGTACTTC
CDR3: CAWSVSGGRVETQYF
V: TRBV30
size: NA
J: TRBJ2-5
D: TRBD2

DNA: TGTGCCAGCAGTGACTCCCTAACCCTCCACTTT
CDR3: CASSDSLTLHF
V: TRBV6-5
size: NA
J: TRBJ1-6
D: NA

DNA: TGTGCCAGCAGCTTATCGCCGACAGGGAACGAGCAGTACTTC
CDR3: CASSLSPTGNEQYF
V: TRBV5-6
size: NA
J: TRBJ2-7
D: TRBD1

DNA: TGCGCCAGCAGCTTGACTAGCGGGAGTAGCACCGGGGAGCTGTTTTTT
CDR3: CASSLTSGSSTGELFF
V: TRBV5-1
size: NA
J: TRBJ2-2
D: TRBD2

DNA: TGTGCCAGCAGTCTTAATGGGGGGCTAGTCTACGAGCAGTACTTC
CDR3: CASSLNGGLVYEQYF
V: TRBV28
size: NA
J: TRBJ2-7
D: NA

DNA: TGTGCCAGTAGTATAGTATCGGGAAACCCCTCCTACAATGAGCAGTTCTTC
CDR3: CASSIVSGNPSYNEQFF
V: TRBV19
size: NA
J: TRBJ2-1
D: NA

DNA: TGTGCCAGCTCACCTCCCGGGGGGGGAGTTAGCAATCAGCCCCAGCATTTT
CDR3: CASSPPGGGVSNQPQHF
V: TRBV18
size: once
J: TRBJ1-5
D: NA

DNA: TGTGCCATCAGTGAGTCGCAGGGGACCTACGAGCAGTACTTC
CDR3: CAISESQGTYEQYF
V: TRBV6-5
size: NA
J: TRBJ2-7
D: NA

DNA: TGTGCCAGCAGTCCCTCATGGGGGGAGACCCAGTACTTC
CDR3: CASSPSWGETQYF
V: TRBV27
size: few
J: TRBJ2-5
D: NA

DNA: TGTGCCAGCAGCTTAACAGGACTAGCAAATGAGCAGTTCTTC
CDR3: CASSLTGLANEQFF
V: TRBV7-3
size: NA
J: TRBJ2-1
D: TRBD2

DNA: TGTGCCAGCAGCTTAGGTCATAGGACAAATTCCTACAATGAGCAGTTCTTC
CDR3: CASSLGHRTNSYNEQFF
V: TRBV11-2
size: NA
J: TRBJ2-1
D: NA

DNA: TGTGCCAGTAGTGCCCCCCTGACAGGGGGAAAAGTGACCCAGTACTTC
CDR3: CASSAPLTGGKVTQYF
V: TRBV19
size: NA
J: TRBJ2-5
D: TRBD1

DNA: TGTGCCAGCAGTCCATTCACATTGGCTGGGGTGGGAGAAAAACTGTTTTTT
CDR3: CASSPFTLAGVGEKLFF
V: TRBV28
size: NA
J: TRBJ1-4
D: NA

DNA: TGTGCCAGCAGTTCACAGGGAGTAGGTACTGAAGCTTTCTTT
CDR3: CASSSQGVGTEAFF
V: TRBV28
size: NA
J: TRBJ1-1
D: NA

DNA: TGCGCCAGCAGCCCACCCACTAGCGGGAGGGCCACAGATACGCAGTATTTT
CDR3: CASSPPTSGRATDTQYF
V: TRBV5-1
size: once
J: TRBJ2-3
D: TRBD2

DNA: TGTGCCAGCAGCCAGCCGGGAGGGGGCAACTATGGCTACACCTTC
CDR3: CASSQPGGGNYGYTF
V: TRBV4-2
size: NA
J: TRBJ1-2
D: TRBD1

DNA: TGTGCCAGCAGCACCAGGACTGCGCCCATAAATGAGCAGTTCTTC
CDR3: CASSTRTAPINEQFF
V: TRBV11-1
size: NA
J: TRBJ2-1
D: NA

DNA: TGTGCCAGCAAGGACAGGGAAGCGTATAGCAATCAGCCCCAGCATTTT
CDR3: CASKDREAYSNQPQHF
V: TRBV28
size: NA
J: TRBJ1-5
D: TRBD1

DNA: TGCAGCGTGGACCGTGGGGGGCTAGGGAATGAGCAGTTCTTC
CDR3: CSVDRGGLGNEQFF
V: TRBV29-1
size: NA
J: TRBJ2-1
D: NA

DNA: TGTGCCTGGTTTGGACAGACTGAAAGAGGTGAAAAACTGTTTTTT
CDR3: CAWFGQTERGEKLFF
V: TRBV30
size: once
J: TRBJ1-4
D: NA

DNA: TGTGCCAGCAGCTTTAGACTAGCGGGAGCGCGAGGTGAGCAGTTCTTC
CDR3: CASSFRLAGARGEQFF
V: TRBV7-2
size: NA
J: TRBJ2-1
D: TRBD2

DNA: TGTGCCAGCAGTTGGGACAGAGGCACTGAAGCTTTCTTT
CDR3: CASSWDRGTEAFF
V: TRBV6-5
size: NA
J: TRBJ1-1
D: TRBD1

DNA: TGTGCCAGCAGCGCACAGGGTAAGGAGACCGGGGAGCTGTTTTTT
CDR3: CASSAQGKETGELFF
V: TRBV11-3
size: NA
J: TRBJ2-2
D: NA

DNA: TGTGCCAGCAGCTTAGGGCCAAGCACAGATACGCAGTATTTT
CDR3: CASSLGPSTDTQYF
V: TRBV7-9
size: NA
J: TRBJ2-3
D: NA

DNA: TGCGCCAGCAGCTTCGACGCGGGGCGCGAGCAGTACTTC
CDR3: CASSFDAGREQYF
V: TRBV4-1
size: NA
J: TRBJ2-7
D: NA

DNA: TGTGCCAGCAGTGACACCCTCCGGGACAGGAGCACAGATACGCAGTATTTT
CDR3: CASSDTLRDRSTDTQYF
V: TRBV25-1
size: NA
J: TRBJ2-3
D: TRBD1

DNA: TGTGCCAGCAGCCAGCTAGCGGGAGGGACTAATTCCGAGACCCAGTACTTC
CDR3: CASSQLAGGTNSETQYF
V: TRBV4-2
size: NA
J: TRBJ2-5
D: TRBD2

DNA: TGTGCCAGCAGTTCCGACGCCGGGAGGGGGGGGCAGTATTTT
CDR3: CASSSDAGRGGQYF
V: TRBV7-2
size: NA
J: TRBJ2-3
D: TRBD2

DNA: TGCGCCAGCAGCTTAAAAGAGCGGGAAAATGGCTACACCTTC
CDR3: CASSLKERENGYTF
V: TRBV4-1
size: NA
J: TRBJ1-2
D: NA

DNA: TGTGCCAGCCGGCGATCAGCGGGAGTGTACGAGCAGTACTTC
CDR3: CASRRSAGVYEQYF
V: TRBV27
size: NA
J: TRBJ2-7
D: TRBD2

DNA: TGTGCCAGCTCTCCGGTCCTAGGGCGCTACGAGCAGTACTTC
CDR3: CASSPVLGRYEQYF
V: TRBV18
size: NA
J: TRBJ2-7
D: NA